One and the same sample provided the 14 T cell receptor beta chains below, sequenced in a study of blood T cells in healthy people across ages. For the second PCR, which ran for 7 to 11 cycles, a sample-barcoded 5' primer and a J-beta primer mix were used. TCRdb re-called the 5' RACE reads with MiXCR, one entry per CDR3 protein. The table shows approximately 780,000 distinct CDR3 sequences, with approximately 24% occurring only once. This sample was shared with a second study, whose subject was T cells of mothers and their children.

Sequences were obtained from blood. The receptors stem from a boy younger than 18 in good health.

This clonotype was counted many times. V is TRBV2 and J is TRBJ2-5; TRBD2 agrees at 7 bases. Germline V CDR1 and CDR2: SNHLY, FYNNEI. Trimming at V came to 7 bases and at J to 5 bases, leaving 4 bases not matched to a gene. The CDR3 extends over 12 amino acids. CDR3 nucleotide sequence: TGTGCCAGCAAAGCGGGGAAGGAGACCCAGTACTTC. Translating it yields CASKAGKETQYF. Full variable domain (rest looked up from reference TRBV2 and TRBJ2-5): EPEVTQTPSHQVTQMGQEVILRCVPISNHLYFYWYRQILGQKVEFLVSFYNNEISEKSEIFDDQFSVERPDGSNFTLKIRSTKLEDSAMYFCASKAGKETQYFGPGTRLLVL.

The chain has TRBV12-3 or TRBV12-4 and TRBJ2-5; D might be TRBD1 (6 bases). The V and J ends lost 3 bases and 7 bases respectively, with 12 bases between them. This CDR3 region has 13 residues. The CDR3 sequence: CASSFEQGGTQYF. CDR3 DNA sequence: TGTGCCAGCAGTTTTGAACAGGGTGGGACCCAGTACTTC.

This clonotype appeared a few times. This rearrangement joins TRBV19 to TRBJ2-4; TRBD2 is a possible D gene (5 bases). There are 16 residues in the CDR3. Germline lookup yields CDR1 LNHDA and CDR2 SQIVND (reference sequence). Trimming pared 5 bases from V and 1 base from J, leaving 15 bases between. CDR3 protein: CASSRAVGSAKNIQYF. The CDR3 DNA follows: TGTGCCAGTAGTCGAGCGGTGGGGTCTGCCAAAAACATTCAGTACTTC.

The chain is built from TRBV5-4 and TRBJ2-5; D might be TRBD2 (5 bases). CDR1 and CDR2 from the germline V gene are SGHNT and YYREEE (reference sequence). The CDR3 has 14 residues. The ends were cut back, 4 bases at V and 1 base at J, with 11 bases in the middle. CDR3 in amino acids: CASSRQLGQETQYF. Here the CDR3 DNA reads TGTGCCAGCAGCCGTCAACTAGGCCAAGAGACCCAGTACTTC.

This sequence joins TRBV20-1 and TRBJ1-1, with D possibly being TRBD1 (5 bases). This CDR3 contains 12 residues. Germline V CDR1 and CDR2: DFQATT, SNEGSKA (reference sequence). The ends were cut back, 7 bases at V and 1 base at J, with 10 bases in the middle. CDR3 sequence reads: CSVPTGNTEAFF. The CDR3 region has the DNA TGCAGTGTGCCCACAGGGAACACTGAAGCTTTCTTT.

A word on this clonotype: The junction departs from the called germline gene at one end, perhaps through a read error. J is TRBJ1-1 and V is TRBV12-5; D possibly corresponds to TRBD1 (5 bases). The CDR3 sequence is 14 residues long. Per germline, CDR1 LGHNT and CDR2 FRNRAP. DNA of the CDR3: TGTGCTAGTGGTTTCCGCAGGGACCTCACTGAGGCTTTCTTT. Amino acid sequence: CASGFRRDLTEAFF. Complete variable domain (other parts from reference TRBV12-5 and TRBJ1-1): DARVTQTPRHKVTEMGQEVTMRCQPILGHNTVFWYRQTMMQGLELLAYFRNRAPLDDSGMPKDRFSAEMPDATLATLKIQPSEPRDSAVYFCASGFRRDLTEAFFGQGTRLTVV.

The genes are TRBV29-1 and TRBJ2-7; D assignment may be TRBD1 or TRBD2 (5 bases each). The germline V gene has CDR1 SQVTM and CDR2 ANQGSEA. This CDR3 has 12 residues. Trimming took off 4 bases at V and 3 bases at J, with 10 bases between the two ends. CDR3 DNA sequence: TGCAGCGTTGTGCAGGGAGACTACGAGCAGTACTTC. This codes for CSVVQGDYEQYF.

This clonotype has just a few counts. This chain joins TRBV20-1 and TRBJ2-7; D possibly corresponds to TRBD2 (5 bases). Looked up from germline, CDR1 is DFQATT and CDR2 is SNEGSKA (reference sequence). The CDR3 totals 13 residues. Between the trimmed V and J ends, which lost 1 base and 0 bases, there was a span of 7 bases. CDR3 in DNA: TGCAGTGCTAGAGGAGGGATCTCCTACGAGCAGTACTTC. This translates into CSARGGISYEQYF.

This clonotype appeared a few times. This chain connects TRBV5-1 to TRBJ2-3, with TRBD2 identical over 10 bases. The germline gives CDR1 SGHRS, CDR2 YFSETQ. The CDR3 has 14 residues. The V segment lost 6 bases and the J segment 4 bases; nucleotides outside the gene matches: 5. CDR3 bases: TGCGCCAGCATGAGCGGGGGGGCCCCAGATACGCAGTATTTT. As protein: CASMSGGAPDTQYF.

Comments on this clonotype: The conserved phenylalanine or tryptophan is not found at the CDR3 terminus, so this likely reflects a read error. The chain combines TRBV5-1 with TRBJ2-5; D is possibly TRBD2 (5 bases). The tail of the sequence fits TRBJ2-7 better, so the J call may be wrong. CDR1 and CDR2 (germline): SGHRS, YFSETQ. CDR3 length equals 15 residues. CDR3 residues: CASSLSGRGSYEQYL. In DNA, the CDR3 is TGCGCCAGCAGCTTGTCAGGTCGGGGCTCCTACGAGCAGTACCTC.

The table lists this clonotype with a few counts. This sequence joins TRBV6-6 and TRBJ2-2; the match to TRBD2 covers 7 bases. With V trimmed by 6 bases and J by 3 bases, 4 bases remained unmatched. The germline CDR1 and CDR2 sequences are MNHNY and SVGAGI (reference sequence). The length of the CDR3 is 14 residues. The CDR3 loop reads CASRYTSDTGELFF. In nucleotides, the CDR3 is TGTGCCAGCAGATACACTAGCGACACCGGGGAGCTGTTTTTT.

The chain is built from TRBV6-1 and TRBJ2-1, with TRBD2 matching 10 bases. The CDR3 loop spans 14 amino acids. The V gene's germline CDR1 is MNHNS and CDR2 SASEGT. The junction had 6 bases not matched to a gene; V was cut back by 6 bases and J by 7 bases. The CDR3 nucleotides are TGTGCCAGCAGGTCTAGCGGGAGTTGGAATGAGCAGTTCTTC. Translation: CASRSSGSWNEQFF.

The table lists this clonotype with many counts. DNA for the CDR3: TGTGCCAGCAGCCAAGTTGGCGGGGGGGGCTACAATGAGCAGTTCTTC. Translation: CASSQVGGGGYNEQFF. V gene TRBV14 combines with J gene TRBJ2-1, with 9 bases fitting TRBD2. The CDR3 is made up of 16 amino acids. Germline values: CDR1 SGHDN, CDR2 FVKESK. After removal of 1 base from V and 3 bases from J, the junction contained 4 bases not matched to a gene.

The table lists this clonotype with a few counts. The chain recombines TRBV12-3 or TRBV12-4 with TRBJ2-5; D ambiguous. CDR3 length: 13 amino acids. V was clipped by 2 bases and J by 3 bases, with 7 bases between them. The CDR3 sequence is CASSLKTEETQYF. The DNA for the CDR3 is TGTGCCAGCAGTTTAAAAACAGAAGAGACCCAGTACTTC.